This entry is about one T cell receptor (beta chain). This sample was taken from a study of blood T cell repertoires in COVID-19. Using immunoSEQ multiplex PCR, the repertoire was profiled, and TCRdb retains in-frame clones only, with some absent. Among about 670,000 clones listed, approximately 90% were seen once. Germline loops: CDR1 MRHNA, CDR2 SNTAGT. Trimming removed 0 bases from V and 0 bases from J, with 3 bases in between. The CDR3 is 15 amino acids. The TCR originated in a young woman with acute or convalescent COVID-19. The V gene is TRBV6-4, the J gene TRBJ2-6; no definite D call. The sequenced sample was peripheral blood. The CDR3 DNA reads TGTGCCAGCAGTGACTCCCACTCTGGGGCCAACGTCCTGACTTTC. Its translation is CASSDSHSGANVLTF.